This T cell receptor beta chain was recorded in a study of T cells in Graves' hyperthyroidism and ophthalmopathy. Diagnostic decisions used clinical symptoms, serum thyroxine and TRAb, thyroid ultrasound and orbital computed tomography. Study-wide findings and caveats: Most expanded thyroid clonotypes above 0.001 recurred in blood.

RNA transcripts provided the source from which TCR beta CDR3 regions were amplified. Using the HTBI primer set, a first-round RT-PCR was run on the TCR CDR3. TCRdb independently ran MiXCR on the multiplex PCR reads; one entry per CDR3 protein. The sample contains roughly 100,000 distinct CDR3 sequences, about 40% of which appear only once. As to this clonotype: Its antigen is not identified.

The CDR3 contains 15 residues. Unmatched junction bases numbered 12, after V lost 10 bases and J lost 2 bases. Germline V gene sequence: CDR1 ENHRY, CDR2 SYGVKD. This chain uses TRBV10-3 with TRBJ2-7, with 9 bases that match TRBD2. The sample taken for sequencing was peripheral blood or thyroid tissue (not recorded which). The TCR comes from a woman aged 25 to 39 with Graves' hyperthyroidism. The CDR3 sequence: CATVPGLAFTYEQYF. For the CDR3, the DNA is TGTGCCACCGTGCCGGGACTAGCCTTTACCTACGAGCAGTACTTC.